This T cell receptor beta chain was captured in a study of Ad26.COV2.S vaccination and SARS-CoV-2 variants. Whole-study results and caveats: TCR breadth and depth analyses may have underestimated total T cell responses.

Sequencing was performed with immunoSEQ multiplex PCR; in TCRdb, only in-frame clones are kept and a portion is missing. The repertoire holds 300,000 to 350,000 clones, with roughly nine tenths as singletons. Treatment here: about 20 received Ad26.COV2.S at low or high dose, single or two shots; 5 received placebo; per-sample allocation not given. Collection of the samples took place on day 63 after the first injection of vaccine or placebo. Remarks on this clone: Antigen: not known.

The CDR3 has 13 amino acids. In germline, CDR1 is SGHTA, CDR2 FQGNSA. J gave up 5 bases and V 3 bases, and 3 bases lay outside the gene matches. This chain joins TRBV7-2 and TRBJ1-1, with 7 bases that match TRBD1. The clonotype was recovered from a person aged 18-65 years who received the Ad26.COV2.S COVID-19 vaccine or a placebo. Sequences were derived from peripheral blood, sampled in a trial of Ad26.COV2.S vaccine versus placebo. CDR3 sequence (DNA): TGTGCCAGCAGCTTTGGGACAGCGACTGAAGCTTTCTTT. This sequence encodes CASSFGTATEAFF.